The clone carrying this TCR beta chain was detected a few times. Via MiXCR, TCRdb re-called the 5' RACE reads, giving one row per CDR3 protein. The sample shows approximately 110,000 distinct CDR3 sequences, around 24% of them seen only once. This sample is part of a study of CD8 T cells in ankylosing spondylitis. The V gene's germline CDR1 is DFQATT and CDR2 SNEGSKA (reference sequence). CDR3 length: 14 amino acids. Trimming removed 5 bases from V and 4 bases from J, with 17 bases in between. The chain joins TRBV20-1 to TRBJ1-1; D is unresolved. The source material was synovial fluid, either unsorted or a sorted T cell fraction (not recorded which). This sequence originates from a male donor with ankylosing spondylitis. CDR3 in DNA: TGCAGTGCTGCTGACTTGGGTAGGCGCACTGAAGCTTTCTTT. Translating it yields CSAADLGRRTEAFF.